A single sample gave rise to the 12 T cell receptor beta chains below, sequenced in a study of cytomegalovirus exposure and HLA in healthy donors. TCRdb's table, derived via immunoSEQ multiplex PCR, lists solely in-frame clones and lacks some. In the table there are 55,000 to 70,000 clones, about 94% of which are singletons. Sequencing used PBMCs. These receptors all stem from a man aged 18 to 29 in good health and CMV-seronegative.

The V and J genes are TRBV7-6 and TRBJ1-3, with D hard to call. CDR3 length: 15 amino acids. V was cut by 0 bases and J by 4 bases, with 10 bases left in between. Germline values: CDR1 SGHVS, CDR2 FNYEAQ. DNA of the CDR3: TGTGCCAGCAGCTTAGCGCCCCACGGGGGAAACACCATATATTTT. Amino acid sequence: CASSLAPHGGNTIYF.

The rearrangement joins TRBV15 to TRBJ2-1, with TRBD2 matching over 10 bases. Germline V gene data show CDR1 as LNHNV and CDR2 as YYDKDF (reference sequence). The CDR3 is 18 residues long. V lost 2 bases and J lost 0; bases outside the gene matches: 7. CDR3 amino acids: CATSRTSGIPISYNEQFF. The CDR3 DNA reads as TGTGCCACCAGCAGAACTAGCGGGATCCCAATCTCCTACAATGAGCAGTTCTTC.

The chain links TRBV7-9 to TRBJ1-2, with 10 bases fitting TRBD1. This CDR3 comprises 15 residues. Trimming cost V 5 bases and J 6 bases; bases outside gene matches: 9. The germline V gene has CDR1 SEHNR and CDR2 FQNEAQ (reference sequence). The CDR3 is CASSQLDRGQDGYTF. The CDR3 coding sequence is TGTGCCAGCAGCCAATTAGACAGGGGGCAAGATGGCTACACCTTC.

The chain recombines TRBV19 with TRBJ2-6, with TRBD1 matching 8 bases. Looked up from germline, CDR1 is LNHDA and CDR2 is SQIVND (reference sequence). This CDR3 region has 20 residues. V lost 2 bases and J lost 0; bases outside the gene matches: 12. CDR3 sequence reads: CASSIPIRQGHSSGANVLTF. The CDR3 region has the DNA TGTGCCAGTAGTATACCCATCCGACAGGGGCACAGCTCTGGGGCCAACGTCCTGACTTTC. Combining the CDR3 with reference TRBV19 and TRBJ2-6 gives the whole variable domain DGGITQSPKYLFRKEGQNVTLSCEQNLNHDAMYWYRQDPGQGLRLIYYSQIVNDFQKGDIAEGYSVSREKKESFPLTVTSAQKNPTAFYLCASSIPIRQGHSSGANVLTFGAGSRLTVL.

The gene calls are TRBV28 and TRBJ2-7, with D maybe TRBD1 (6 bases). Germline CDR1 and CDR2: MDHEN and SYDVKM. V was cut by 6 bases and J by 5 bases, with 17 bases left in between. CDR3 length: 14 residues. The CDR3 nucleotides are TGTGCCAGCAGCCCCAGCCAGGGGAGTCACGAGCAGTACTTC. It is translated as CASSPSQGSHEQYF.

This clone was detected a few times. The chain combines TRBV28 with TRBJ2-7, with 14 bases lining up with TRBD2. The CDR3 runs 15 residues. Trimming took 5 bases from V and 2 from J; bases not matched to a gene: 2. Germline assignment: CDR1 MDHEN and CDR2 SYDVKM. The CDR3 spells CASSRGLAGAYEQYF. The CDR3 DNA is TGTGCCAGCAGTAGGGGACTAGCGGGAGCCTACGAGCAGTACTTC.

The gene calls are TRBV10-2 and TRBJ2-7; D might be TRBD2 (7 bases). The CDR3 has 14 residues. Germline CDR1 is WSHSY and CDR2 is SAAADI. V lost 11 bases and J 0 bases, leaving 17 bases between the germline ends. The CDR3 loop is CAAGDRPLSYEQYF. CDR3 nucleotide sequence: TGCGCCGCGGGAGACAGGCCTCTCTCCTACGAGCAGTACTTC.

The chain combines TRBV4-2 with TRBJ2-1; perhaps TRBD2 as D (6 bases). V lost 1 base and J lost 9, with 7 bases in between. This CDR3 has 12 amino acids. Germline V lookup: CDR1 LGHNA, CDR2 YNFKEQ. CDR3 nucleotides: TGTGCCAGCAGCCAAGCCGGGGGTGAGCAGTTCTTC. This encodes CASSQAGGEQFF.

V is TRBV7-9 and J is TRBJ1-2; D is possibly TRBD1 (6 bases). Germline-derived CDR1 and CDR2 are SEHNR and FQNEAQ (reference sequence). The CDR3 runs to 15 residues. V gave up 4 bases and J gave up 6 bases, with 18 bases separating them. CDR3 region: CASSSLMAGAHGYTF. CDR3 coding DNA: TGTGCCAGCAGCTCCTTAATGGCGGGGGCTCATGGCTACACCTTC.

The rearrangement uses TRBV20-1 and TRBJ2-5; no definite D call. With 6 bases removed from V and 5 bases from J, the gap between germline ends came to 10 bases. From germline, CDR1 is DFQATT and CDR2 SNEGSKA (reference sequence). CDR3 size: 11 residues. CDR3 sequence reads: CSALDVETQYF. In nucleotides, the CDR3 is TGCAGTGCCCTAGACGTGGAGACCCAGTACTTC.

The V and J genes are TRBV11-2 and TRBJ2-7; possibly TRBD2 for D (5 bases). The CDR3 covers 14 residues. The ends were cut back, 3 bases at V and 2 bases at J, with 11 bases in the middle. Germline V CDR1 and CDR2: SGHAT, FQNNGV. The CDR3 nucleotides are TGTGCCAGCAGCTTCCCGGGAATAGCCTACGAGCAGTACTTC. Amino acid sequence: CASSFPGIAYEQYF.

The gene calls are TRBV5-1 and TRBJ2-5; 8 nucleotides line up with TRBD2. V shed 5 bases, J shed 4 bases, and the junction held 7 bases outside the gene matches. The CDR3 has 14 amino acids. Germline V gives CDR1 SGHRS, CDR2 YFSETQ. For the CDR3, the DNA is TGCGCCAGCAGACTGGGACTAGGGGGAGAGACCCAGTACTTC. It codes for CASRLGLGGETQYF. Using reference TRBV5-1 and TRBJ2-5 for the parts outside the CDR3, the full variable domain is KAGVTQTPRYLIKTRGQQVTLSCSPISGHRSVSWYQQTPGQGLQFLFEYFSETQRNKGNFPGRFSGRQFSNSRSEMNVSTLELGDSALYLCASRLGLGGETQYFGPGTRLLVL.